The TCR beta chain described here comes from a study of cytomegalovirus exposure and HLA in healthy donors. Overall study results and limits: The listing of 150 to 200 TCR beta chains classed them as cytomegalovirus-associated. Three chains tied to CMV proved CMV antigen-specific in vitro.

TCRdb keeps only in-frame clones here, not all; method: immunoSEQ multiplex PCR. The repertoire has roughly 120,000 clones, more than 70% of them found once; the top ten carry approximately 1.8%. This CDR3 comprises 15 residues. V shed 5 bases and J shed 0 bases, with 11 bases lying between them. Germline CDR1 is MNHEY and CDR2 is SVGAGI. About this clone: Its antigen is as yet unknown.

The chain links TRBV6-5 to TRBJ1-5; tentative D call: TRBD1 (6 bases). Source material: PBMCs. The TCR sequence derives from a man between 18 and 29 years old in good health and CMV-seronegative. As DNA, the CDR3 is TGTGCCAGCAGTGCCGGGGGGCATAGCAATCAGCCCCAGCATTTT. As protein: CASSAGGHSNQPQHF.